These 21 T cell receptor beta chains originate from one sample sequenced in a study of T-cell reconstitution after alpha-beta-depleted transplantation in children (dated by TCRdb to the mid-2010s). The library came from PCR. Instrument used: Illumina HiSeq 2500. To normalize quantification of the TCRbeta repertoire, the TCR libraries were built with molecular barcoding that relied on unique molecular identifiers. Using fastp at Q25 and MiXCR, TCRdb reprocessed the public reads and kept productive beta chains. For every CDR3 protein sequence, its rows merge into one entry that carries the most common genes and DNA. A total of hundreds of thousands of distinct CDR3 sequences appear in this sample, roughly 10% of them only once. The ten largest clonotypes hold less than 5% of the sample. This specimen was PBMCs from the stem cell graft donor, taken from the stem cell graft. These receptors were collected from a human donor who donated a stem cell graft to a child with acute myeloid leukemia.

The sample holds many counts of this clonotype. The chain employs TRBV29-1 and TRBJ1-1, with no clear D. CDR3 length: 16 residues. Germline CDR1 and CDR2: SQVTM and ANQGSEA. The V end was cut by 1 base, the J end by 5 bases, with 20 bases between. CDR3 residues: CSVEGRNGMVGTEAFF. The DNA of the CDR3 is TGCAGCGTTGAAGGGAGAAATGGGATGGTTGGGACTGAAGCTTTCTTT.

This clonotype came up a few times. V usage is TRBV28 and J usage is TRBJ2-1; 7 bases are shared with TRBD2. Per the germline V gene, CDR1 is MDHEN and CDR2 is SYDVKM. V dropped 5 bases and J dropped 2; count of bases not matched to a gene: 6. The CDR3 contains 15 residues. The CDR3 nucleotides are TGTGCCAGCAGTAAAATAGGACTAGCCTACAATGAGCAGTTCTTC. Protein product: CASSKIGLAYNEQFF.

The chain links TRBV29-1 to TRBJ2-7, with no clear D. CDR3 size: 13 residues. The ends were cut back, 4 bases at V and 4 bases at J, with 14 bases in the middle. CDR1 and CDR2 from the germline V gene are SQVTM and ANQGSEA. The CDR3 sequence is CSVGSGNRYEQYF. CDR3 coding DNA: TGCAGCGTTGGCTCTGGGAATCGGTACGAGCAGTACTTC.

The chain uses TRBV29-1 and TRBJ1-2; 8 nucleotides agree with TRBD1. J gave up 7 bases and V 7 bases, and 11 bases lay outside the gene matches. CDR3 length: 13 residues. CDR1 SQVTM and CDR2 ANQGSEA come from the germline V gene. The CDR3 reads CSAPGQGRGGYTF. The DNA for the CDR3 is TGCAGCGCCCCCGGACAGGGTAGAGGTGGCTACACCTTC.

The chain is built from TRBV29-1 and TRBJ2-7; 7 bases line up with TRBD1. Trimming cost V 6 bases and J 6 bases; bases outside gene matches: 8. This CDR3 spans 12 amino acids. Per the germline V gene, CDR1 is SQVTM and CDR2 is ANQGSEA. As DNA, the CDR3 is TGCAGCGTCGGACGACAGGGAATCGAGCAGTACTTC. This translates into CSVGRQGIEQYF.

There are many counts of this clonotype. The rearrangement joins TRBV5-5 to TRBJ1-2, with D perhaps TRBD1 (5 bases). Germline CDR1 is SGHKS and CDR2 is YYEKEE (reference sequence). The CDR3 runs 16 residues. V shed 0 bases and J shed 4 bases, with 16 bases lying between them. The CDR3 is CASSLAPQAHLYGYTF. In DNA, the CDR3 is TGTGCCAGCAGCTTGGCCCCACAGGCTCACCTCTATGGCTACACCTTC.

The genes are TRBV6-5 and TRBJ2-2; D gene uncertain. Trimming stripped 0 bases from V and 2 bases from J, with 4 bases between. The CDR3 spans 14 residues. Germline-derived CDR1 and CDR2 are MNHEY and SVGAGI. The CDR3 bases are TGTGCCAGCAGTTACTCCGAAAACACCGGGGAGCTGTTTTTT. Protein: CASSYSENTGELFF.

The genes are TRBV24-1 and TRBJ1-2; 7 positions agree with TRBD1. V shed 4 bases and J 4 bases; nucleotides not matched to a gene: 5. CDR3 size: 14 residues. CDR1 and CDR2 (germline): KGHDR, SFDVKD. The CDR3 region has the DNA TGTGCCACCAGTGACCCCGACAGGGCCTATGGCTACACCTTC. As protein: CATSDPDRAYGYTF.

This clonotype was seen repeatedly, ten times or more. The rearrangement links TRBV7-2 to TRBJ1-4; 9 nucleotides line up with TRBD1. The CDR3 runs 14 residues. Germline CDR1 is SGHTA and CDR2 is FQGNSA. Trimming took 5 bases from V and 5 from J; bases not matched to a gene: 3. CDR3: CASSHGTGNEKLFF. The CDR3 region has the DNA TGTGCCAGCAGCCATGGGACAGGGAATGAAAAACTGTTTTTT.

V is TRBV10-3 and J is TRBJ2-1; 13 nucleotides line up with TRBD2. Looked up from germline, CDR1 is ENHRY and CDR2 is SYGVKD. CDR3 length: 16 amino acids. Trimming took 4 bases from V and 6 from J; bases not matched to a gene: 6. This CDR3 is CAISATTSGRSNEQFF. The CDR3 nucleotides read TGTGCCATCAGTGCGACGACTAGCGGGAGGTCCAATGAGCAGTTCTTC.

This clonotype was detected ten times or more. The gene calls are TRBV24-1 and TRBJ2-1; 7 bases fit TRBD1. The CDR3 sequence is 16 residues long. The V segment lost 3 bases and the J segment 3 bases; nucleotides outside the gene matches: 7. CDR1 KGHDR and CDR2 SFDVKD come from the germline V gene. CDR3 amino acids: CATSDRGQGGYNEQFF. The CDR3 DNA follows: TGTGCCACCAGTGATAGGGGGCAGGGCGGCTACAATGAGCAGTTCTTC.

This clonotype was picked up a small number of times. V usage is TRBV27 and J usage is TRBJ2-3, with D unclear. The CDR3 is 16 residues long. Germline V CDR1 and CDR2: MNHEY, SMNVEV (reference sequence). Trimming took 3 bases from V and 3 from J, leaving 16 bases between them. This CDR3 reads CASSLGGTHHTDTQYF. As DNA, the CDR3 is TGTGCCAGCAGTTTGGGCGGAACCCACCATACAGATACGCAGTATTTT.

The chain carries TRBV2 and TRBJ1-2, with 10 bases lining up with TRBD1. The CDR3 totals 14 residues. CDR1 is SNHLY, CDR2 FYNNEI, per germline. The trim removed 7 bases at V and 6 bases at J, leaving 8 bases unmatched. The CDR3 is CASTSGQGRDGYTF. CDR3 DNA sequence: TGTGCCAGCACCTCGGGACAGGGGAGGGATGGCTACACCTTC.

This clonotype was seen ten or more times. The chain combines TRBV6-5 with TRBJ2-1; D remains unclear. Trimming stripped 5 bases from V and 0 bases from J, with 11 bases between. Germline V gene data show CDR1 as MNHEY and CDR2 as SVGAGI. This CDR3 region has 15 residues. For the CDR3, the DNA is TGTGCCAGCAGTATATCTCAACACTCCTACAATGAGCAGTTCTTC. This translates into CASSISQHSYNEQFF.

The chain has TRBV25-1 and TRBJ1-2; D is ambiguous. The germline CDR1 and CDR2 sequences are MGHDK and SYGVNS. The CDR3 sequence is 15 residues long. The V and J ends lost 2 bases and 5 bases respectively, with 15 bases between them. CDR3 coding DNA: TGTGCCAGCAGTGAAATTAACGCGGTTGATTATGGCTACACCTTC. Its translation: CASSEINAVDYGYTF.

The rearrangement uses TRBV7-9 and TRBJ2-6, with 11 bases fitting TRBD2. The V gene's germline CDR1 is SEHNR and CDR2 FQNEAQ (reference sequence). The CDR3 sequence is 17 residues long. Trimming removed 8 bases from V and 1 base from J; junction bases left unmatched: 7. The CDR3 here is CASVTSGSVSGANVLTF. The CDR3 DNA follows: TGTGCCAGCGTCACTAGCGGGAGCGTTTCTGGGGCCAACGTCCTGACTTTC.

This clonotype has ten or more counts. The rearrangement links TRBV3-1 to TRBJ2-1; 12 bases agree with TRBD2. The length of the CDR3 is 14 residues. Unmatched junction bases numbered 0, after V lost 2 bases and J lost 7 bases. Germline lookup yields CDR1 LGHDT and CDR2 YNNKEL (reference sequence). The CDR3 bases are TGTGCCAGCAGCCAAACTAGCGGGAGGAATGAGCAGTTCTTC. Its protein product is CASSQTSGRNEQFF.

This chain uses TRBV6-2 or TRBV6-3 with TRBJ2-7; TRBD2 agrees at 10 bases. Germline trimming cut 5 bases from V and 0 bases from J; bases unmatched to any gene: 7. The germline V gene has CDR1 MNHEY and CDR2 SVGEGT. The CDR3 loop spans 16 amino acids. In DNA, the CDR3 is TGTGCCAGCAGTGGCCAAAGGACTAGCGGCTCCTACGAGCAGTACTTC. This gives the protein CASSGQRTSGSYEQYF.

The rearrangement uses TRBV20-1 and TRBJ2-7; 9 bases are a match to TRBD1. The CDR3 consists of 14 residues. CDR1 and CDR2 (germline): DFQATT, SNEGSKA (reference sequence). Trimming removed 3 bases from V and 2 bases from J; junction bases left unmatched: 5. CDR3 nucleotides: TGCAGTGCTAGTCTGACAGGGGGACCCTACGAGCAGTACTTC. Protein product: CSASLTGGPYEQYF.

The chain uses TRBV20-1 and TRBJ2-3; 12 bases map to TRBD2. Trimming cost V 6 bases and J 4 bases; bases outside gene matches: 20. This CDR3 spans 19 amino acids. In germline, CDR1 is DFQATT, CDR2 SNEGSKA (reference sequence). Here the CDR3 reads CSALLEGLAGGLPSDTQYF. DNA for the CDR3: TGCAGTGCCCTTCTCGAAGGGCTAGCGGGAGGGCTCCCTTCAGATACGCAGTATTTT.

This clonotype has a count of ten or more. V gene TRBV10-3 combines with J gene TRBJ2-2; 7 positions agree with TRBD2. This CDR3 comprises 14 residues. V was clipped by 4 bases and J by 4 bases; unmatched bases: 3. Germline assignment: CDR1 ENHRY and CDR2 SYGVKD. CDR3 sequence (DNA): TGTGCCATCAGTGTCGGGGGGACCACCGGGGAGCTGTTTTTT. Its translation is CAISVGGTTGELFF.